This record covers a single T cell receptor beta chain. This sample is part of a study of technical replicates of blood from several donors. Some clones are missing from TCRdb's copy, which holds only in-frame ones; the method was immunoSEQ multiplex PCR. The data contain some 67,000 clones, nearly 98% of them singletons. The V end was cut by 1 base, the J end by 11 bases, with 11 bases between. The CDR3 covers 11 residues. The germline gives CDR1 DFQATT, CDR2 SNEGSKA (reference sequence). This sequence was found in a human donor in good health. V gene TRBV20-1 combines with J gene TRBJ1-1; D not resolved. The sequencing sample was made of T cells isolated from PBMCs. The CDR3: CSARGFPAAFF. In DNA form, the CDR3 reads TGCAGTGCTAGAGGTTTCCCCGCGGCTTTCTTT.